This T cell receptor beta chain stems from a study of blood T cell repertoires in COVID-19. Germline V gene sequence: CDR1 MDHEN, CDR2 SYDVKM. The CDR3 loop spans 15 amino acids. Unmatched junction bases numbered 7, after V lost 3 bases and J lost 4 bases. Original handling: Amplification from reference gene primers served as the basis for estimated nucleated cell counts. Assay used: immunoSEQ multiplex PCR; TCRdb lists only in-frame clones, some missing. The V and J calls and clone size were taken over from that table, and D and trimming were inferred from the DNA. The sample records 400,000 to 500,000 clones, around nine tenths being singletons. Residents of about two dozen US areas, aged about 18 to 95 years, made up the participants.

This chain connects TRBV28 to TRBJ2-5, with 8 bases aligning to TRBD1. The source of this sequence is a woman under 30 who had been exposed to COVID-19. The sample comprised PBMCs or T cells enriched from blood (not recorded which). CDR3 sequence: CASSFPPGTGETQYF. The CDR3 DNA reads TGTGCCAGCAGTTTTCCCCCCGGGACAGGAGAGACCCAGTACTTC.